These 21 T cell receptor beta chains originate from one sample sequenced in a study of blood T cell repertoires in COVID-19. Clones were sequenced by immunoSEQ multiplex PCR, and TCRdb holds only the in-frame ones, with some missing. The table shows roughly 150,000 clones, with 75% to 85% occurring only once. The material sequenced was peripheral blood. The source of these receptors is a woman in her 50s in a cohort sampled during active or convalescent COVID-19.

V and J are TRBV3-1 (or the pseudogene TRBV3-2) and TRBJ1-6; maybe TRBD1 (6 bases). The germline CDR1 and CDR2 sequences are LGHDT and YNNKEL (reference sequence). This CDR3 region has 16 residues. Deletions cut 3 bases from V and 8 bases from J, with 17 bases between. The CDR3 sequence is CASSHPIPGDDSPLHF. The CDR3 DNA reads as TGTGCCAGCAGCCACCCCATCCCAGGGGACGATTCACCCCTCCACTTT.

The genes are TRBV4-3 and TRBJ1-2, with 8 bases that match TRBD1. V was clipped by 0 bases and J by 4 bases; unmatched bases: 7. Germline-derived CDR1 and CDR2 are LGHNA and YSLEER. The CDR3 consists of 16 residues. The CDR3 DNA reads TGCGCCAGCAGCCAAGATACCGGGACAGGCGGCTATGGCTACACCTTC. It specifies CASSQDTGTGGYGYTF.

The CDR3 loop is CASSQDRGGRSQPQHF. Here the CDR3 DNA reads TGCGCCAGCAGCCAAGATCGGGGGGGGCGCAGCCAGCCCCAGCATTTT. The chain joins TRBV4-1 to TRBJ1-5, with D possibly TRBD1 on 6 matching bases. The CDR3 totals 16 residues. Germline CDR1 reads MGHRA; CDR2 reads YSYEKL. V dropped 0 bases and J dropped 7 bases, with 16 bases sitting between them.

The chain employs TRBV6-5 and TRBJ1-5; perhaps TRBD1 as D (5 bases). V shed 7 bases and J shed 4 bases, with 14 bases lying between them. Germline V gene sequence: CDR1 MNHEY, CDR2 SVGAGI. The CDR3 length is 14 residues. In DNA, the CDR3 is TGTGCCAGCACCCCTGGGGGGTCAAATCAGCCCCAGCATTTT. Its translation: CASTPGGSNQPQHF.

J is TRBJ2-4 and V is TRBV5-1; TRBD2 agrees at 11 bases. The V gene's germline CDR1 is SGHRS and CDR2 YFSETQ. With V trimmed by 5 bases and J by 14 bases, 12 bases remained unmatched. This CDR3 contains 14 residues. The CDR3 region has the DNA TGCGCCAGCAGATACGGGACTAGCGGTGACCCCGAGTACTTC. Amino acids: CASRYGTSGDPEYF.

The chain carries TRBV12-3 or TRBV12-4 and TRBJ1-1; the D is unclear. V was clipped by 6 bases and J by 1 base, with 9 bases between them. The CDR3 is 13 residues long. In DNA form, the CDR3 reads TGTGCCAGCAGCCATAGCGGGAACACTGAAGCTTTCTTT. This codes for CASSHSGNTEAFF.

Here the CDR3 reads CASSGGQGQNSPLHF. The CDR3 nucleotides are TGCGCCAGCAGTGGAGGACAGGGACAGAATTCACCCCTCCACTTT. The chain couples TRBV10-1 to TRBJ1-6, with 8 bases matching TRBD1. The length of the CDR3 is 15 residues. The junction had 6 bases not matched to a gene; V was cut back by 4 bases and J by 7 bases. CDR1 is WNHNN and CDR2 is SYGVQD in the germline V gene (reference sequence).

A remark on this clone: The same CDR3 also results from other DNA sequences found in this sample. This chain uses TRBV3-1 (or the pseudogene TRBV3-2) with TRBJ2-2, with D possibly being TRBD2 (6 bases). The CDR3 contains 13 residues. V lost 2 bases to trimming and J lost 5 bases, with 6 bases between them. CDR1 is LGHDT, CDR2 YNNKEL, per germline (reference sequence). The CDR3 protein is CASSQRGTGELFF. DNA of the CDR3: TGTGCCAGCAGCCAACGGGGGACCGGGGAGCTGTTTTTT.

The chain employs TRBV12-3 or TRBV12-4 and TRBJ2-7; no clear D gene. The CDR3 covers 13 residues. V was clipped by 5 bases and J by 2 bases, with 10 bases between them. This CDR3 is CASSLHTAYEQYF. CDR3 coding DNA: TGTGCCAGCAGTCTTCATACAGCCTACGAGCAGTACTTC.

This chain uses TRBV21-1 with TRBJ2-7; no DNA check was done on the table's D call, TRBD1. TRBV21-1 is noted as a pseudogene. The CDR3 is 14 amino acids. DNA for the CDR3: TGTGCCAGCAGCTCCCGGGTCAGGGCCTACGAGCAGTACTTC. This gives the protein CASSSRVRAYEQYF.

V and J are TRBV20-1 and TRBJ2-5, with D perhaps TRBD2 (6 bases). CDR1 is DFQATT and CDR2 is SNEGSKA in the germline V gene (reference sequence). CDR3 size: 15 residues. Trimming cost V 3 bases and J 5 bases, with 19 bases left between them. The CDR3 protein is CSASRAGFERETQYF. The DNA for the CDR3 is TGCAGTGCTAGTCGTGCGGGATTCGAGCGGGAGACCCAGTACTTC.

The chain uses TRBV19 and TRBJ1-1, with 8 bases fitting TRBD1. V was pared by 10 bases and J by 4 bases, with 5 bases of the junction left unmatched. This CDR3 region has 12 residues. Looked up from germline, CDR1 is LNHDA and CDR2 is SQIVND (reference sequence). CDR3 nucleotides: TGTGCCACCTTCACAGGGGGCACTGAAGCTTTCTTT. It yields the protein CATFTGGTEAFF.

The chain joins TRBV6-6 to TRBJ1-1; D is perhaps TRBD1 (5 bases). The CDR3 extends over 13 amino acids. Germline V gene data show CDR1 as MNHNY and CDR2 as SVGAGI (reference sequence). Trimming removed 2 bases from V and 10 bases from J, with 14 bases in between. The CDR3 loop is CASSYPDRSPAFF. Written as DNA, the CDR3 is TGTGCCAGCAGTTACCCCGACAGATCCCCAGCTTTCTTT.

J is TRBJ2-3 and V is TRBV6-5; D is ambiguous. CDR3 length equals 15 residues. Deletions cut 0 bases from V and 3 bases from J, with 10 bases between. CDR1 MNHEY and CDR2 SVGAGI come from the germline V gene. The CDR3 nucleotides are TGTGCCAGCAGTTACTCTGGGCAAGGTACAGATACGCAGTATTTT. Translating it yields CASSYSGQGTDTQYF.

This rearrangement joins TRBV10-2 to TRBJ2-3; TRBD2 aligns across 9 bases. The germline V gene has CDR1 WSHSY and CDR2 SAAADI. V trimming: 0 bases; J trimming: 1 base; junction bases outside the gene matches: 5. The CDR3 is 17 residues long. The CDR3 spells CASSESSSGARTDTQYF. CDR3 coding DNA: TGCGCCAGCAGTGAGTCGTCTAGCGGGGCGCGCACAGATACGCAGTATTTT.

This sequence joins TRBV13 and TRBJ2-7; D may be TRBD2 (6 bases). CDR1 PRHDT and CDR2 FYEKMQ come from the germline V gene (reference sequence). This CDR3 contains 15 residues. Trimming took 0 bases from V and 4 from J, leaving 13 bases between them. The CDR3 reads CASSLGTRTGYEQYF. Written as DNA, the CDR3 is TGTGCCAGCAGCTTAGGGACTAGAACGGGTTACGAGCAGTACTTC.

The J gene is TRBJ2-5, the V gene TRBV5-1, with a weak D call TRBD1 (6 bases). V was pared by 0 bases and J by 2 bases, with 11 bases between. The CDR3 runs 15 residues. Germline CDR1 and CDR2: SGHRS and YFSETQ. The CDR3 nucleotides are TGCGCCAGCAGCTTGGGACAGGCGATACAAGAGACCCAGTACTTC. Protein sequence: CASSLGQAIQETQYF.

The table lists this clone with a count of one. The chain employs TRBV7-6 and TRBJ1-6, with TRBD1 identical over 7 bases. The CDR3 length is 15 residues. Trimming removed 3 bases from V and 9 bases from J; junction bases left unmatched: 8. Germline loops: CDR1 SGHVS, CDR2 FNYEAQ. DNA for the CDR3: TGTGCCAGCAGCTTGAACCGGGACAGCGGTTCACCCCTCCACTTT. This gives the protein CASSLNRDSGSPLHF.

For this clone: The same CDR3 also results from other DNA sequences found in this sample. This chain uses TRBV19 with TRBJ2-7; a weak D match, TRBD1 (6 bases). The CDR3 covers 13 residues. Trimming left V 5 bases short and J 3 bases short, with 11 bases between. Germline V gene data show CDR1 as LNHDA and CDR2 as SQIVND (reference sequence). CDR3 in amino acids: CASSGRDNYEQYF. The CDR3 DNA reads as TGTGCCAGTAGTGGACGGGACAACTACGAGCAGTACTTC.

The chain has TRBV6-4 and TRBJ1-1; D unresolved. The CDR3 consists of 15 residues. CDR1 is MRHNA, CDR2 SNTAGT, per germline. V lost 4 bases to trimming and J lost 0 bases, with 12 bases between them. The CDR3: CASSANGDMNTEAFF. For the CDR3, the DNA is TGTGCCAGCAGTGCCAACGGGGATATGAACACTGAAGCTTTCTTT.

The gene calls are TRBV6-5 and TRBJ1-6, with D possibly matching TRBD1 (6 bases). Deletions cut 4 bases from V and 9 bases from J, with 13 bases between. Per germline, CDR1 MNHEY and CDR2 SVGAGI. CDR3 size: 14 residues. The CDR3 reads CASSSWTETSPLHF. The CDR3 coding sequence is TGTGCCAGCAGTTCCTGGACAGAGACTTCACCCCTCCACTTT.